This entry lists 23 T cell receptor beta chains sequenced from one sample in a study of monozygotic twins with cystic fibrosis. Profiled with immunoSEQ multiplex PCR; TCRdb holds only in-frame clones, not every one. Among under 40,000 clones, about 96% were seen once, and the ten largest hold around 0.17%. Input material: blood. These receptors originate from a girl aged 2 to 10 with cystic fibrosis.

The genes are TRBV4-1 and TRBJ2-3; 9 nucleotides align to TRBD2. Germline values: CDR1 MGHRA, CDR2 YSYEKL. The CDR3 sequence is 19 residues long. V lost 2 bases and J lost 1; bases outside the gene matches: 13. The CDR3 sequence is CASSQFPFRLAAGTDTQYF. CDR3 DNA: TGCGCCAGCAGCCAATTTCCCTTCAGACTAGCGGCTGGCACAGATACGCAGTATTTT.

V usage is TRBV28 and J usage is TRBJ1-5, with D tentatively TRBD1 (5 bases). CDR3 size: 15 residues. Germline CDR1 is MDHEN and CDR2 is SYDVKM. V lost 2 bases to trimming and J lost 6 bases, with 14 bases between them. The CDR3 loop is CASSLDPGRGQPQHF. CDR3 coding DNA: TGTGCCAGCAGTTTAGACCCCGGAAGGGGTCAGCCCCAGCATTTT.

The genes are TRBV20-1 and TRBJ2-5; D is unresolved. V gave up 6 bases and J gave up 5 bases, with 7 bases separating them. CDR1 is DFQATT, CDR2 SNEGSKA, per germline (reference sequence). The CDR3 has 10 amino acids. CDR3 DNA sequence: TGCAGTGCCAGGTCGGAGACCCAGTACTTC. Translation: CSARSETQYF.

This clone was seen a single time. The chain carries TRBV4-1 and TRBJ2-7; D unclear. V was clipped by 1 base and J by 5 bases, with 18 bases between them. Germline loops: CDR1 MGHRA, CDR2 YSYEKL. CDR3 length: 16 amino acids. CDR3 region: CASSQGFGVYSNEQYF. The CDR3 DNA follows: TGCGCCAGCAGCCAAGGTTTTGGGGTCTATAGCAACGAGCAGTACTTC.

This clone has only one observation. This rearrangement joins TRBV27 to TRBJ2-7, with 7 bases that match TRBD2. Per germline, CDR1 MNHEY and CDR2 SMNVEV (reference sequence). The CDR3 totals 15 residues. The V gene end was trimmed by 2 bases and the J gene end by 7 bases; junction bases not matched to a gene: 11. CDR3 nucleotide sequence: TGTGCCAGCAGTTTAAGGGCTAGCGGCACCTTGGAGCAGTACTTC. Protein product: CASSLRASGTLEQYF.

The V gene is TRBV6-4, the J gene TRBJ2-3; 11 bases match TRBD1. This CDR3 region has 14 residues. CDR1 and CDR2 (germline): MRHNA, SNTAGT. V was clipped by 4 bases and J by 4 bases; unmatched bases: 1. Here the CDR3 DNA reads TGTGCCAGCAGTGGGACAGGGGGCGCAGATACGCAGTATTTT. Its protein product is CASSGTGGADTQYF.

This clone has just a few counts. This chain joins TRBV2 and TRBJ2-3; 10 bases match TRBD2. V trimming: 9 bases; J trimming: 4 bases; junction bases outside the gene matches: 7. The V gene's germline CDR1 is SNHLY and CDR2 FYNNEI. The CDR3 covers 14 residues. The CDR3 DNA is TGTGCCAGACAGGAGCGGGAGGGCTCAGATACGCAGTATTTT. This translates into CARQEREGSDTQYF.

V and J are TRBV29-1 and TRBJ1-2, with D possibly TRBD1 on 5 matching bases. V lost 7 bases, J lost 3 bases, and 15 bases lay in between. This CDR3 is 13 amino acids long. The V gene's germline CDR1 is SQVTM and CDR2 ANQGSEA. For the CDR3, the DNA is TGCAGCGCCGCAGGGTGGCGCGACTATGGCTACACCTTC. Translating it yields CSAAGWRDYGYTF.

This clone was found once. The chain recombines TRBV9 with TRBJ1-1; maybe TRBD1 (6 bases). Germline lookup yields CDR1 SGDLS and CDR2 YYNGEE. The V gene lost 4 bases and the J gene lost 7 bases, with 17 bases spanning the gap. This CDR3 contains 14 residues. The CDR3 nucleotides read TGTGCCAGCAGCCCCGACGCAGGGGCCTTTGAAGCTTTCTTT. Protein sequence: CASSPDAGAFEAFF.

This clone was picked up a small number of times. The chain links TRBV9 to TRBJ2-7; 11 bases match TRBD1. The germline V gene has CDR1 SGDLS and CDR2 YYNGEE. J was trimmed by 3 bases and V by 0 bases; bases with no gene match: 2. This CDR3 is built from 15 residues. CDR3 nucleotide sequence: TGTGCCAGCAGCGTAGATGGGACAGGGGGCTACGAGCAGTACTTC. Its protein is CASSVDGTGGYEQYF.

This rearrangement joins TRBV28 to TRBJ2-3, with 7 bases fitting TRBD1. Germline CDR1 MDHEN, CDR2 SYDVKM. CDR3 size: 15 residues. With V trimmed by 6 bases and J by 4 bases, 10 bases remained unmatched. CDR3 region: CASSYRQGSADTQYF. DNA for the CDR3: TGTGCCAGCAGCTATAGACAGGGAAGCGCAGATACGCAGTATTTT.

CDR3 sequence reads: CAISEKEMKAFF. Here the CDR3 DNA reads TGTGCCATCAGTGAGAAGGAGATGAAAGCTTTCTTT. The chain is built from TRBV10-3 and TRBJ1-1; D unresolved. Germline-derived CDR1 and CDR2 are ENHRY and SYGVKD. The CDR3 has 12 amino acids. Trimming took 2 bases from V and 9 from J, leaving 10 bases between them.

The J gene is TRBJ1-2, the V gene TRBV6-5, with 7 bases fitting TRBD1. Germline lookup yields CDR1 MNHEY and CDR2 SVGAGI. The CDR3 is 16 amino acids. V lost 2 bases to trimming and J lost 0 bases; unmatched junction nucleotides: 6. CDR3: CASSYLGQISNYGYTF. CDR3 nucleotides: TGTGCCAGCAGTTACCTGGGACAGATCTCTAACTATGGCTACACCTTC.

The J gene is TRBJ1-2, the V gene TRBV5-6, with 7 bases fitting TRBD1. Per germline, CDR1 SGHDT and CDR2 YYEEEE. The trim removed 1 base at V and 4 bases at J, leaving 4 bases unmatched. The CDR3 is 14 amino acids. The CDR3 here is CASSLPQGSYGYTF. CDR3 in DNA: TGTGCCAGCAGCTTGCCACAGGGGAGCTATGGCTACACCTTC.

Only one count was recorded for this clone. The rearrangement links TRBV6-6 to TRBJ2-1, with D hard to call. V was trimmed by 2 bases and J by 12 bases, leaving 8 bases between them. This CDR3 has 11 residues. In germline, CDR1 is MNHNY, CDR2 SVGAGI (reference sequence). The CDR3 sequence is CASSYIVGQFF. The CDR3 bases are TGTGCCAGCAGTTACATTGTAGGGCAGTTCTTC.

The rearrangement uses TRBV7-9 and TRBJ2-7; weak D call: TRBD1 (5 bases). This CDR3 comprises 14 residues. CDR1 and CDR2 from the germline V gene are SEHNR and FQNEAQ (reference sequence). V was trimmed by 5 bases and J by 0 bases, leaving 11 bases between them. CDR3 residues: CASSALTVSYEQYF. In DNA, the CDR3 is TGTGCCAGCAGCGCCCTGACAGTCTCCTACGAGCAGTACTTC.

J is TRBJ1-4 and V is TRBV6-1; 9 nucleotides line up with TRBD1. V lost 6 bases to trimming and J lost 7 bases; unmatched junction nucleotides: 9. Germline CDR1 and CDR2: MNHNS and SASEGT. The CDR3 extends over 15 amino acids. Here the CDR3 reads CASSRTGDDPEKLFF. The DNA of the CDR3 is TGTGCCAGCAGCCGGACAGGGGACGACCCTGAAAAACTGTTTTTT.

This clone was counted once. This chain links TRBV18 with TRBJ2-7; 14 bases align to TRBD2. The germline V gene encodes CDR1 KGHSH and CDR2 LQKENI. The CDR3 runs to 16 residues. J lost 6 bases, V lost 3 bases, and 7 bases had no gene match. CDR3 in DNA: TGTGCCAGCTCACCCGGGACTAGCGGGAGAACGTCCGAGCAGTACTTC. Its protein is CASSPGTSGRTSEQYF.

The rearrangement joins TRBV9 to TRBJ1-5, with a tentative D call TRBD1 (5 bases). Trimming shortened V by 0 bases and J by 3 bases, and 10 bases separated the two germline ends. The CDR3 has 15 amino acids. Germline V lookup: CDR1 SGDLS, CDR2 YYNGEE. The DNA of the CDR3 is TGTGCCAGCAGCGTAGACGCAGGGTACAATCAGCCCCAGCATTTT. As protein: CASSVDAGYNQPQHF.

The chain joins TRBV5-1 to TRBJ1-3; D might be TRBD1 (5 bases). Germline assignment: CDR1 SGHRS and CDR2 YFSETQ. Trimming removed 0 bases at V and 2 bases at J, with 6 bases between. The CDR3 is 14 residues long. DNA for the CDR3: TGCGCCAGCAGCTTGGCAGGGACTGGAAACACCATATATTTT. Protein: CASSLAGTGNTIYF.

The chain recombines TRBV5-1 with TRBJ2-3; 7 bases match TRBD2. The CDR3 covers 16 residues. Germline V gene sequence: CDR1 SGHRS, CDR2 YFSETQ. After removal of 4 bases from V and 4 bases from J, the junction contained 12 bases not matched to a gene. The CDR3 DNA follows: TGCGCCAGCAGCAGCCTCGGTGGGGAGGGTCCAGATACGCAGTATTTT. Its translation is CASSSLGGEGPDTQYF.

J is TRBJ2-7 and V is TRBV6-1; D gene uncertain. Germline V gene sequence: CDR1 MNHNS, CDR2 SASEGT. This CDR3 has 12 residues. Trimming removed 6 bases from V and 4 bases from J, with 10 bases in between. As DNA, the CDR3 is TGTGCCAGCAGACCAGCCCTTTACGAGCAGTACTTC. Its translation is CASRPALYEQYF.

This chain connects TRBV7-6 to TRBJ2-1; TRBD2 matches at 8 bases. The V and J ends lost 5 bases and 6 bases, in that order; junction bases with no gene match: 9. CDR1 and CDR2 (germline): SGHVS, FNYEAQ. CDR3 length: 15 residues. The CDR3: CASSRSGAVSNEQFF. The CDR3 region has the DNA TGTGCCAGCAGCCGTAGCGGGGCGGTTTCCAATGAGCAGTTCTTC.